Below are 11 T cell receptor beta chains sequenced from a single sample in a study of blood T cells in healthy people across ages. Alongside a J-beta primer mix, a sample-barcoded 5' primer served in a second PCR lasting roughly 7 to 11 cycles. A single record per CDR3 protein comes from TCRdb applying MiXCR to the 5' RACE reads. This table has 1.5 million to 1.9 million distinct CDR3 sequences, under 55% appearing once. Sequenced material: blood. The source is a woman in her late teens or twenties in good health.

The sample holds one count of this clonotype. V gene TRBV7-9 combines with J gene TRBJ2-7; D may be TRBD2 (5 bases). Trimming pared 1 base from V and 7 bases from J, leaving 17 bases between. CDR1 is SEHNR, CDR2 FQNEAQ, per germline (reference sequence). The CDR3 loop spans 15 amino acids. CDR3 region: CASSLDPAGYNEQYF. The CDR3 region has the DNA TGTGCCAGCAGCTTAGACCCGGCGGGCTACAATGAGCAGTACTTC.

This clonotype was seen only a few times. The rearrangement uses TRBV11-2 and TRBJ2-7; the match to TRBD2 covers 9 bases. Germline V lookup: CDR1 SGHAT, CDR2 FQNNGV. The CDR3 has 14 residues. J gave up 2 bases and V 5 bases, and 4 bases lay outside the gene matches. The CDR3 nucleotides read TGTGCCAGCAGCACCACTAGCGGGCCCTACGAGCAGTACTTC. It specifies CASSTTSGPYEQYF.

This chain joins TRBV20-1 and TRBJ1-1; a possible D gene is TRBD1 (6 bases). The CDR3 length is 14 residues. Germline lookup yields CDR1 DFQATT and CDR2 SNEGSKA (reference sequence). Trimming shortened V by 3 bases and J by 4 bases, and 15 bases separated the two germline ends. The CDR3 coding sequence is TGCAGTGCTAGGGGGACTCAGGGGAGCACTGAAGCTTTCTTT. As protein: CSARGTQGSTEAFF.

This clonotype was found a few times. V usage is TRBV29-1 and J usage is TRBJ2-5; D unclear. The CDR3 has 13 residues. The germline V gene has CDR1 SQVTM and CDR2 ANQGSEA. The germline V and J ends were trimmed by 6 bases and 1 base, with 12 bases remaining between them. The CDR3 spells CSVRGRAQETQYF. CDR3 nucleotides: TGCAGCGTAAGAGGACGGGCCCAAGAGACCCAGTACTTC.

This clonotype was detected a few times. The V and J genes are TRBV29-1 and TRBJ2-1; 9 bases align to TRBD2. Germline V gene data show CDR1 as SQVTM and CDR2 as ANQGSEA. CDR3 length: 15 amino acids. The junction had 5 bases not matched to a gene; V was cut back by 3 bases and J by 2 bases. In DNA form, the CDR3 reads TGCAGCGTTGACCCACTAGCGGGTACCTACAATGAGCAGTTCTTC. This codes for CSVDPLAGTYNEQFF.

Details on this clonotype: Compared with germline, one end of the junction differs, possibly owing to a read error. This chain uses TRBV10-3 with TRBJ2-2; 8 bases fit TRBD2. In germline, CDR1 is ENHRY, CDR2 SYGVKD. The CDR3 totals 16 residues. CDR3 DNA: TGTGACATCAGTGTATGGAGCGGGGGCCCCCCCCGGGAGCTGTTTTTT. Encoded protein: CDISVWSGGPPRELFF.

V is TRBV20-1 and J is TRBJ2-5; possibly TRBD1 for D (5 bases). V dropped 7 bases and J dropped 1 base, with 19 bases sitting between them. This CDR3 comprises 15 residues. Germline lookup yields CDR1 DFQATT and CDR2 SNEGSKA (reference sequence). The CDR3 nucleotides read TGCAGTGTATCCCCCGCGGTGGACATCCAAGAGACCCAGTACTTC. It translates to CSVSPAVDIQETQYF.

In the case of this clonotype: A much larger clonotype is one base distant, so this may be a read error. The DNA for the CDR3 is TGCACCAGCAGCCCGGACAACTCCTACGAGCAGTACTTC. Residues: CTSSPDNSYEQYF. The chain combines TRBV5-1 with TRBJ2-7, with a possible D match to TRBD1 (5 bases). The V gene's germline CDR1 is SGHRS and CDR2 YFSETQ. The CDR3 length is 13 residues.

This clonotype was observed a handful of times. This may stem from a read error, because a much larger clone lies one nucleotide away. J is TRBJ2-1 and V is TRBV20-1, with D perhaps TRBD1 (6 bases). Judging by the DNA end, TRBJ2-7 fits better; the J call may be wrong. Germline V gives CDR1 DFQATT, CDR2 SNEGSKA (reference sequence). The CDR3 runs 12 residues. In DNA, the CDR3 is TGCAGTGCTAAGACAGGCTACAATGAGCAGTACTTC. This translates into CSAKTGYNEQYF.

Regarding this clonotype: One junction end disagrees with the germline gene, perhaps due to a read error. This rearrangement joins TRBV6-6 to TRBJ2-3; 8 positions match TRBD2. This CDR3 is 12 amino acids long. CDR1 MNHNY and CDR2 SVGAGI come from the germline V gene (reference sequence). The chain's CDR3 is CAGSLAGDTQYF. CDR3 nucleotides: TGTGCCGGCAGTCTAGCGGGAGATACGCAGTATTTT.

Turning to this clonotype: The germline gene is not matched at one end of the junction; a read error may be the cause. This chain connects TRBV12-3 or TRBV12-4 to TRBJ1-6; no clear D. CDR3 length: 12 amino acids. The CDR3 DNA reads as TGCGCCAGCAGTTTAGAGGGAGCACCCCTCCACTTT. Its translation: CASSLEGAPLHF.